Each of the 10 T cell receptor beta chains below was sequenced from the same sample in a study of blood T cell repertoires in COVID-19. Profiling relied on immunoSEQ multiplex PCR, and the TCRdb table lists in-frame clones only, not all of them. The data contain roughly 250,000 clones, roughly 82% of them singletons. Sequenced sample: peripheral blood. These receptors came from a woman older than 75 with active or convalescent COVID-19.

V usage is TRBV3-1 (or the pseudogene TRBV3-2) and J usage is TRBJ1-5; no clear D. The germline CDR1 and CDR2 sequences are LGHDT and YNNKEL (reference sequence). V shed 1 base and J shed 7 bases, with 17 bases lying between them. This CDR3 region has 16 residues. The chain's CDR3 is CASSQGLGRGDQPQHF. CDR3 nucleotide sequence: TGTGCCAGCAGCCAAGGGTTAGGGCGGGGAGACCAGCCCCAGCATTTT.

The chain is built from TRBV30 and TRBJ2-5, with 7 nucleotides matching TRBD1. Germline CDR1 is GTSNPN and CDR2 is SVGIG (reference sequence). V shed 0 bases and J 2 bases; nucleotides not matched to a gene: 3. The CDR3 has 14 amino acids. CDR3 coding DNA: TGTGCCTGGAGTGTACAGGACAGGCAAGAGACCCAGTACTTC. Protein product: CAWSVQDRQETQYF.

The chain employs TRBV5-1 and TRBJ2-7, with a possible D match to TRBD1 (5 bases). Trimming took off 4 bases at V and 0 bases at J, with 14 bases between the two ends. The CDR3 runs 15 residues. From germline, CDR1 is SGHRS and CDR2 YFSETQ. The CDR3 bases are TGCGCCAGCAGCCGTAACCCAGGGAACTCCTACGAGCAGTACTTC. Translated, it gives CASSRNPGNSYEQYF.

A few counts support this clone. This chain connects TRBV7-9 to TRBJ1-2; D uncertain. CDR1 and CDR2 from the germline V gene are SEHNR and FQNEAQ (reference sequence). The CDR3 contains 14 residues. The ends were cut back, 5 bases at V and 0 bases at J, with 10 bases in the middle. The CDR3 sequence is CASSLTRSNYGYTF. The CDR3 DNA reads TGTGCCAGCAGCCTTACACGTTCTAACTATGGCTACACCTTC.

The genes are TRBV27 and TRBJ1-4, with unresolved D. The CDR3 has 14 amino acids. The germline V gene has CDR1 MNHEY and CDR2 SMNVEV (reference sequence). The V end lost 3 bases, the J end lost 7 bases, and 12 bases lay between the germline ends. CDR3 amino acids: CASSLTGEGEKLFF. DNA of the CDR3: TGTGCCAGCAGTTTGACCGGGGAGGGTGAAAAACTGTTTTTT. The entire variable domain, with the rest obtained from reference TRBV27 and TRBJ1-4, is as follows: EAQVTQNPRYLITVTGKKLTVTCSQNMNHEYMSWYRQDPGLGLRQIYYSMNVEVTDKGDVPEGYKVSRKEKRNFPLILESPSPNQTSLYFCASSLTGEGEKLFFGSGTQLSVL.

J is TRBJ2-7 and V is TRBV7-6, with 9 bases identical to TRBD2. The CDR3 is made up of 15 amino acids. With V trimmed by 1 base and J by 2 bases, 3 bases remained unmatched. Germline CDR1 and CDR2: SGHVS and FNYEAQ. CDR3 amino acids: CASSLDASGAYEQYF. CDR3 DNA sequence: TGTGCCAGCAGCTTAGATGCTAGCGGGGCCTACGAGCAGTACTTC.

The CDR3 DNA follows: TGTGCCTGGAGTGCAGGATTCTCTGGGGCCAACGTCCTGACTTTC. Protein product: CAWSAGFSGANVLTF. V and J are TRBV30 and TRBJ2-6, with D unclear. CDR1 and CDR2 (germline): GTSNPN, SVGIG (reference sequence). The V and J ends lost 1 base and 0 bases respectively, with 7 bases between them. CDR3 size: 15 residues.

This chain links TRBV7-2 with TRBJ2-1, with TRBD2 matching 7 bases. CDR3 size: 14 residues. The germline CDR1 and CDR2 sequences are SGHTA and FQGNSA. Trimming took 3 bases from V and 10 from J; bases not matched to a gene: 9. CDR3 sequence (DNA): TGTGCCAGCAGCTTGGGCGGGAGTTCTGGGGAGCAGTTCTTC. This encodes CASSLGGSSGEQFF.

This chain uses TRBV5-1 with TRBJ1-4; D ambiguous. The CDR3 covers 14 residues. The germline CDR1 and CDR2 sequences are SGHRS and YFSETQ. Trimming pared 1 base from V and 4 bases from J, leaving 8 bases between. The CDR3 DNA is TGCGCCAGCAGCTTGTGGCAGAATAATGAAAAACTGTTTTTT. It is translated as CASSLWQNNEKLFF.

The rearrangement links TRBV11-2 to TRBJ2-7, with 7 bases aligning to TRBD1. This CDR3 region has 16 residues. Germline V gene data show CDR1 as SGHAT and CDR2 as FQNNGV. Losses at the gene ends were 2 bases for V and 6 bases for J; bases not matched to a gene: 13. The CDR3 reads CASSLQSPLQGFEQYF. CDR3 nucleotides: TGTGCCAGCAGCTTACAATCCCCCCTACAGGGGTTCGAGCAGTACTTC.